These T cell receptor beta chains were read from a single sample in a study of blood T cell repertoires in COVID-19. Produced via immunoSEQ multiplex PCR; TCRdb's table is partial and in-frame only. The data show 200,000 or so clones, with approximately 80% seen just once and roughly 12% held by the top ten. The material sequenced was peripheral blood. Source of these receptors: an elderly woman with COVID-19, enrolled during active disease. Both conserved end residues are part of each CDR3. A D gene is named only where the DNA matches it firmly. Size tells how often a clone was seen (once, few, many) or the class of an expanded clone, and some rows leave it out.

>TRBJ2-3|-|TRBV11-2|TRBD2
CASSLAGGGTDTQYF
TGTGCCAGCAGCTTAGCGGGAGGGGGCACAGATACGCAGTATTTT
>TRBJ1-3|once|TRBV7-8|-
CASSLRLTVTSGNTIYF
TGTGCCAGCAGCTTACGTCTAACCGTGACATCTGGAAACACCATATATTTT
>TRBJ2-7|-|TRBV7-9|-
CASSLDPRVGEQYF
TGTGCCAGCAGCTTAGACCCCAGGGTTGGAGAGCAGTACTTC
>TRBJ2-3|-|TRBV4-1|TRBD2
CASSQRPLAGRSLVTDTQYF
TGCGCCAGCAGCCAAAGGCCACTAGCGGGAAGGTCCCTAGTTACAGATACGCAGTATTTT
>TRBJ2-3|-|TRBV14|-
CASSYYGGGTDTQYF
TGTGCCAGCAGCTACTACGGGGGAGGCACAGATACGCAGTATTTT
>TRBJ1-4|-|TRBV2|-
CASSEEWAGTNEKLFF
TGTGCCAGCAGTGAAGAGTGGGCAGGAACTAATGAAAAACTGTTTTTT
>TRBJ1-5|-|TRBV3-1/TRBV3-2|-
CASSPFQGSNQPQHF
TGTGCCAGCAGCCCATTCCAGGGTAGCAATCAGCCCCAGCATTTT
>TRBJ1-1|-|TRBV5-1|-
CASSPTWAGRGTEAFF
TGCGCCAGCAGCCCCACCTGGGCCGGGAGAGGCACTGAAGCTTTCTTT
>TRBJ1-2|-|TRBV7-9|-
CASSANYGYTF
TGTGCCAGCAGCGCGAACTATGGCTACACCTTC
>TRBJ1-6|few|TRBV6-1|TRBD1
CASSEIQGISPLHF
TGTGCCAGCAGTGAAATACAGGGGATCTCACCCCTCCACTTT
>TRBJ1-2|once|TRBV7-9|-
CASSLALGLAGYTF
TGTGCCAGCAGCTTAGCACTGGGGCTCGCTGGCTACACCTTC
>TRBJ1-1|-|TRBV7-3|-
CASSSYGPGGGTEAFF
TGTGCCAGCAGCTCCTATGGGCCCGGCGGGGGGACTGAAGCTTTCTTT
>TRBJ2-7|-|TRBV2|TRBD1
CASRPRDRSSYEQYF
TGTGCCAGCAGACCCCGGGACAGGAGCTCCTACGAGCAGTACTTC
>TRBJ1-4|few|TRBV19|-
CASSANGFEKLFF
TGTGCCAGCTCAGCGAACGGTTTTGAAAAACTGTTTTTT
>TRBJ2-5|few|TRBV3-1/TRBV3-2|-
CASSQVWGLISGAQYF
TGTGCCAGCAGCCAAGTATGGGGACTCATATCCGGGGCCCAGTACTTC
>TRBJ2-1|once|TRBV5-1|TRBD1
CASSSGQGSYNEQFF
TGCGCCAGCAGCTCGGGACAGGGCTCCTACAATGAGCAGTTCTTC
>TRBJ1-5|-|TRBV28|TRBD1
CASSPTGDQPQHF
TGTGCCAGCAGCCCGACAGGGGATCAGCCCCAGCATTTT
>TRBJ1-2|-|TRBV5-1|-
CASTNGGRGYGYTF
TGCGCCAGCACCAACGGTGGCCGGGGCTATGGCTACACCTTC
>TRBJ2-7|once|TRBV15|TRBD1
CATSIRQGTYEQYF
TGTGCCACCAGCATTAGACAGGGAACCTACGAGCAGTACTTC
>TRBJ2-5|-|TRBV11-2|TRBD1
CASSYGTDQETQYF
TGTGCCAGCAGCTACGGGACAGACCAAGAGACCCAGTACTTC
>TRBJ2-2|-|TRBV18|TRBD2
CASSLGLATGELFF
TGTGCCAGCTCACTGGGACTAGCCACCGGGGAGCTGTTTTTT
>TRBJ2-5|-|TRBV5-6|-
CASSLSPIVETQYF
TGTGCCAGCAGCTTGTCCCCCATAGTAGAGACCCAGTACTTC
>TRBJ2-5|few|TRBV10-3|-
CAISEGTLQETQYF
TGTGCCATCAGTGAGGGGACTCTCCAAGAGACCCAGTACTTC
>TRBJ2-7|once|TRBV7-9|TRBD1
CASSLGGAGGPYEQYF
TGTGCCAGCAGCCTAGGAGGGGCAGGGGGCCCCTACGAGCAGTACTTC
>TRBJ1-1|-|TRBV27|-
CASRLTGRNTEAFF
TGTGCCAGCAGACTGACAGGACGCAACACTGAAGCTTTCTTT
>TRBJ1-4|once|TRBV5-1|-
CASSLMGAGEKLFF
TGCGCCAGCAGCTTGATGGGGGCAGGAGAAAAACTGTTTTTT
>TRBJ1-5|-|TRBV9|TRBD1
CASSVGDSHQPQHF
TGTGCCAGCAGCGTAGGGGACAGCCATCAGCCCCAGCATTTT
>TRBJ2-7|-|TRBV7-9|-
CASSPGQYYEQYF
TGTGCCAGCAGCCCGGGACAATACTACGAGCAGTACTTC
>TRBJ2-1|-|TRBV10-3|TRBD2
CAISETSGPRGEQFF
TGTGCCATCAGTGAGACTAGCGGCCCGCGCGGTGAGCAGTTCTTC
>TRBJ1-5|-|TRBV7-2|TRBD1
CASSLAGGHSNQPQHF
TGTGCCAGCAGCTTAGCAGGGGGCCATAGCAATCAGCCCCAGCATTTT
>TRBJ2-7|-|TRBV5-1|-
CASSFGGSSYEQYF
TGCGCCAGCAGCTTCGGGGGAAGCTCCTACGAGCAGTACTTC
>TRBJ2-5|once|TRBV3-1/TRBV3-2|TRBD2
CASSQDLFRGGRETQYF
TGTGCCAGCAGCCAAGACCTGTTCCGGGGGGGCCGGGAGACCCAGTACTTC
>TRBJ1-5|-|TRBV28|TRBD1
CASSLARGLGSNQPQHF
TGTGCCAGCAGTTTAGCCAGGGGGCTGGGTAGCAATCAGCCCCAGCATTTT
>TRBJ1-6|-|TRBV19|-
CASSRVYNSPLHF
TGTGCCAGTAGCCGGGTGTATAATTCACCCCTCCACTTT